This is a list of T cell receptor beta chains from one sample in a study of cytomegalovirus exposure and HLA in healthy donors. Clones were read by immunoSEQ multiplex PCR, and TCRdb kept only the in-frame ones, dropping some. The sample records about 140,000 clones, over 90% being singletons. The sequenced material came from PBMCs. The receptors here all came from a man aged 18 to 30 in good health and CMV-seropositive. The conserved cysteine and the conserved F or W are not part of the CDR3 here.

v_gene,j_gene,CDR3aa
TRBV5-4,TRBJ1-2,ASSLSGTGVYGYT
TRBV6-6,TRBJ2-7,ASSYSTGFFSYEQY
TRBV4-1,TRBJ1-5,ASGAPANQPQH
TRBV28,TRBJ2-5,ASTTLGTGEETQY
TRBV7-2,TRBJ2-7,ASSSGLAGDSEQY
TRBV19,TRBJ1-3,ASVDRTSGNTIY
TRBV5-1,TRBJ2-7,ASSINTSAVSYEQY
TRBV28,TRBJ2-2,ASSLGGPDTGELF
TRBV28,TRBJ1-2,ASSLSGAGRSYT
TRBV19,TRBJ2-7,ASSDLAGDRGEQY
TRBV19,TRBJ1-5,ASSEEPFPSGNQPQH
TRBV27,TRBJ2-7,ASSSQGPYEQY
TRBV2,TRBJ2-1,ASRTKTSGRVAGQF
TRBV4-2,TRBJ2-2,ASSEGVAANTGELF
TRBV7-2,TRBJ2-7,ASSLGGQGRNEQY
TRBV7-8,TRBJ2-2,ASSPQPGGRTGELF
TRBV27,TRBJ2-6,ASSLWGGQGAPIGANVLT
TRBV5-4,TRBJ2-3,ASSLDWTSGTTDTQY
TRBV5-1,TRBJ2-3,ASSLDYRGRDTQY
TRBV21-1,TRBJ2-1,ATKSAGVGEQF
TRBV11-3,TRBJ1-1,ASSPGQGSGTEAF
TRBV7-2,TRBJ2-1,ASSLLAGPDAEQF
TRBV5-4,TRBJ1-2,ASSLRAYGYT
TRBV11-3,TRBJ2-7,ASSPPSGKQY
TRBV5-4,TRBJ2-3,ASSGTSGRAGDTQY
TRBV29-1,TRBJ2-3,SVAGTTDSTDTQY
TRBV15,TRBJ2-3,ATSTRQPRNPDTQY
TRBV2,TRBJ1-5,ASRRDSNQPQH
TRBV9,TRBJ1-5,ASGGGNQPQH
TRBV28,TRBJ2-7,ASSPELYEQY
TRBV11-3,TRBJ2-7,ASSLNAGGFTEQY
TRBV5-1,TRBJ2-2,ASTTRGDSGELF
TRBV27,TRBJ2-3,ASSFLSGGPQDGLSTDTQY
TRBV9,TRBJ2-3,ASSVVGTSGIADTQY
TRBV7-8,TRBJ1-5,ASSLARENQPQH
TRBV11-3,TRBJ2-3,ASSLDGQREGLDTQY
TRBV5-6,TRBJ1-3,ASSLQGAGSTIY
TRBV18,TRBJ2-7,ASSPPTGSYYEQY
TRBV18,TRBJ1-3,ASSPTGHVGNTIY
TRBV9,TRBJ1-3,ASSAQQGPGNTIY
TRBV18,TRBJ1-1,ASSPGLGGNTEAF
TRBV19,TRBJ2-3,ASRFGAVTDTQY
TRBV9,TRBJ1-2,ASATGTNYGYT
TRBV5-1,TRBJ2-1,ASSRGLADLNEQF
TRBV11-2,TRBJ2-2,ASSLGGGNTGELF
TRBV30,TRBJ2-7,AWSDPSLSSYEQY
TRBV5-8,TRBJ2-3,ASRGTDTQY
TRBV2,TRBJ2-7,ASSPGQMPYEQY
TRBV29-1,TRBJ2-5,SVDEGRLTETQY
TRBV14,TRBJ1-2,ASSPGGQTYGYT
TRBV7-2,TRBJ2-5,ASSQYVGQGSY
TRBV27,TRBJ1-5,ASTTGGNQPQH
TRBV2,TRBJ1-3,ASVVGQGLGPSGNTIY
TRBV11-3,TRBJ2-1,ASSFGAGSDNEQF
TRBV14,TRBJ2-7,ASSQDIGSGSYEQY
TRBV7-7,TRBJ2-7,ASSSRAGQGDLNGRANYEQY
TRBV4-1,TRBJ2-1,ASSQGREQQF
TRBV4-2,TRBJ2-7,ASATFGGRGEQY
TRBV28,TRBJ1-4,ASSPGVEKLF
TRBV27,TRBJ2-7,ASSLGGRGEQY